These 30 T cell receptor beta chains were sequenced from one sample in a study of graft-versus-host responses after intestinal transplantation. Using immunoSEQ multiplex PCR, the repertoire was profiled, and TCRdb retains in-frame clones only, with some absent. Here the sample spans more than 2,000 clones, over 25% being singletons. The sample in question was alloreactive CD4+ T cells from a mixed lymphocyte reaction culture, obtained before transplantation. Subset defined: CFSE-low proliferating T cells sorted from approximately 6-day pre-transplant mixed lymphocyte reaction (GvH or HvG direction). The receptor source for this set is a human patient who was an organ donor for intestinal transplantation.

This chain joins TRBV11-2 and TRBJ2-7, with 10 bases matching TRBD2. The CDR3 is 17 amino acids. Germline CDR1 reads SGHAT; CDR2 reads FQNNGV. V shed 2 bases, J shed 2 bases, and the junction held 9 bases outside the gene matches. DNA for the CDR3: TGTGCCAGCAGCTTAAGCTTTGGGACTAGCGACACCTACGAGCAGTACTTC. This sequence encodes CASSLSFGTSDTYEQYF.

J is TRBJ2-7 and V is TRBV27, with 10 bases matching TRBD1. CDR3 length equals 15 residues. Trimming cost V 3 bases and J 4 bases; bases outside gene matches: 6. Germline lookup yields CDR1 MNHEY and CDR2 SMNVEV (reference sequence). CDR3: CASSFRTGGGYEQYF. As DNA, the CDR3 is TGTGCCAGCAGTTTCAGGACAGGGGGGGGGTACGAGCAGTACTTC.

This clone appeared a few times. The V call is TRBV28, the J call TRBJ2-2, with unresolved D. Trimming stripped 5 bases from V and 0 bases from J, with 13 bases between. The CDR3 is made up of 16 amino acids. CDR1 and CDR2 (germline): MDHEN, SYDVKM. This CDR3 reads CASSPSSRANTGELFF. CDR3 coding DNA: TGTGCCAGCAGTCCTTCCTCAAGAGCGAACACCGGGGAGCTGTTTTTT.

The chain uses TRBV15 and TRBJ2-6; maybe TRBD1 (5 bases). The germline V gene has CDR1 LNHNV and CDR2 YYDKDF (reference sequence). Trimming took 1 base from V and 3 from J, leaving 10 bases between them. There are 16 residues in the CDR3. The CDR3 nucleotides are TGTGCCACCAGCAGAGCAGGGTTCGGTGGGGCCAACGTCCTGACTTTC. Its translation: CATSRAGFGGANVLTF.

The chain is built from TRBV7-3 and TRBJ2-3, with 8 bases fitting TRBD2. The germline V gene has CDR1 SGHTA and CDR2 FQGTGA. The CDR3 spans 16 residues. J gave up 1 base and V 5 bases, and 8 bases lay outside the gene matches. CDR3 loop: CASSPRASGRTDTQYF. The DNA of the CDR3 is TGTGCCAGCAGCCCAAGGGCTAGCGGGCGCACAGATACGCAGTATTTT.

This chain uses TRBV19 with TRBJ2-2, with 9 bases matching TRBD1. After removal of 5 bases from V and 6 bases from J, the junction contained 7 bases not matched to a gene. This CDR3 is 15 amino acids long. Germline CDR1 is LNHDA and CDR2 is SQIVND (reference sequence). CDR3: CASSFRDRVPGELFF. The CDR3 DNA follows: TGTGCCAGTAGTTTCCGGGACAGGGTTCCCGGGGAGCTGTTTTTT.

CDR3 nucleotide sequence: TGCGCCAGCAGCCAAGTATTCAGGGGGCAGAACACTGAAGCTTTCTTT. Translation gives CASSQVFRGQNTEAFF. The rearrangement joins TRBV4-3 to TRBJ1-1; 8 bases match TRBD1. V lost 1 base and J lost 1; bases outside the gene matches: 5. Germline CDR1 is LGHNA and CDR2 is YSLEER. This CDR3 contains 16 residues.

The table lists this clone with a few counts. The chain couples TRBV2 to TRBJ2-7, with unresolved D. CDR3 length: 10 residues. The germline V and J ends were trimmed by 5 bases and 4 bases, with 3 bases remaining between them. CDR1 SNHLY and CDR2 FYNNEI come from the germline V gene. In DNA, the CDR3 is TGTGCCAGCAGTCTATACGAGCAGTACTTC. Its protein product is CASSLYEQYF.

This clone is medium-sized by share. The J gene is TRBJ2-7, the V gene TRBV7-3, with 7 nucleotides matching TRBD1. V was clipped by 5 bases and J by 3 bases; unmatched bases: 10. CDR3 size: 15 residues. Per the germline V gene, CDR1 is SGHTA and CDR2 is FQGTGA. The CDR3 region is CASSPFRDRDYEQYF. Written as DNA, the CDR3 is TGTGCCAGCAGCCCCTTTCGGGACAGAGACTACGAGCAGTACTTC. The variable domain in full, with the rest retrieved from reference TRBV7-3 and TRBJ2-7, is GAGVSQTPSNKVTEKGKYVELRCDPISGHTALYWYRQSLGQGPEFLIYFQGTGAADDSGLPNDRFFAVRPEGSVSTLKIQRTERGDSAVYLCASSPFRDRDYEQYFGPGTRLTVT.

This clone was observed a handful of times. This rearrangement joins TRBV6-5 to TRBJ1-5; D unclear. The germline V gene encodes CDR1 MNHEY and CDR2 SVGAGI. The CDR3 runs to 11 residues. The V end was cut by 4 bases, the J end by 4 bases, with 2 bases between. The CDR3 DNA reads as TGTGCCAGCAGTTCTAATCAGCCCCAGCATTTT. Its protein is CASSSNQPQHF.

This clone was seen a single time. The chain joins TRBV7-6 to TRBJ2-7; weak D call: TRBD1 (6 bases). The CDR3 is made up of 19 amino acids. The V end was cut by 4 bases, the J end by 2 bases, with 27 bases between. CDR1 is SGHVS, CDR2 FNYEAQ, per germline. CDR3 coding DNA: TGTGCCAGCAGCTCATTTGGAACCAAAACAGGGAAAGGGACCTACGAGCAGTACTTC. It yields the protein CASSSFGTKTGKGTYEQYF. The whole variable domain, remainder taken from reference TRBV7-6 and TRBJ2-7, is GAGVSQSPRYKVTKRGQDVALRCDPISGHVSLYWYRQALGQGPEFLTYFNYEAQQDKSGLPNDRFSAERPEGSISTLTIQRTEQRDSAMYRCASSSFGTKTGKGTYEQYFGPGTRLTVT.

CDR3 loop: CAGIQGPYNSPLHF. Written as DNA, the CDR3 is TGTGCCGGCATCCAGGGCCCCTATAATTCACCCCTCCACTTT. The chain uses TRBV2 and TRBJ1-6, with D maybe TRBD1 (5 bases). Looked up from germline, CDR1 is SNHLY and CDR2 is FYNNEI. V lost 11 bases and J 2 bases, leaving 13 bases between the germline ends. This CDR3 has 14 residues.

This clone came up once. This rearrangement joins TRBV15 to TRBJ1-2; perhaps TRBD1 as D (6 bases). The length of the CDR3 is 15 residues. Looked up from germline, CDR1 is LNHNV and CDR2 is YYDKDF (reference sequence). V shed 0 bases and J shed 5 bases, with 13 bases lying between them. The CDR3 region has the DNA TGTGCCACCAGCAGAGATCCCGGACAGCGATATGGCTACACCTTC. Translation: CATSRDPGQRYGYTF.

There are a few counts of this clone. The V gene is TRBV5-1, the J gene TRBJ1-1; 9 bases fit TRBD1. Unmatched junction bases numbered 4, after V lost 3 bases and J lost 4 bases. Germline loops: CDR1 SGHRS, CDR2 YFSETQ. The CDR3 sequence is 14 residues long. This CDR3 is CASSSTGGPTEAFF. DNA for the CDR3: TGCGCCAGCAGCTCAACAGGGGGCCCCACTGAAGCTTTCTTT.

The CDR3, as DNA: TGTGCCAGCAGGCCGCGGGGGCGACAAGGAAACACCATATATTTT. Protein product: CASRPRGRQGNTIYF. The chain uses TRBV27 and TRBJ1-3, with TRBD1 as a possible D gene (6 bases). The V and J ends lost 6 bases and 4 bases respectively, with 16 bases between them. Germline V CDR1 and CDR2: MNHEY, SMNVEV (reference sequence). This CDR3 comprises 15 residues.

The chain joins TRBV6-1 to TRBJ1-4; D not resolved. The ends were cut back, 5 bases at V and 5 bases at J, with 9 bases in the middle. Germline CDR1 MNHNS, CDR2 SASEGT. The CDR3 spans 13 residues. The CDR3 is CASSSGVNEKLFF. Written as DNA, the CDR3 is TGTGCCAGCAGTTCCGGGGTAAATGAAAAACTGTTTTTT.

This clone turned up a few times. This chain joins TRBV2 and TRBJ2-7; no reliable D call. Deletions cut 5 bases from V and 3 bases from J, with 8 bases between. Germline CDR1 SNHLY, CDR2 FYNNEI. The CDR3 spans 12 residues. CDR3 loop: CASSSSGYEQYF. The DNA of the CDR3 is TGTGCCAGCAGTTCGTCGGGCTACGAGCAGTACTTC.

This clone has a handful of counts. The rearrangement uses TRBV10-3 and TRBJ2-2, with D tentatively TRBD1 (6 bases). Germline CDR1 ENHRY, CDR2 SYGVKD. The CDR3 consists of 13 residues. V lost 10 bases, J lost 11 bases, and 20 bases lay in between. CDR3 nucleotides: TGTGCCACCAGCCGGGACACCCAGGGAGAGCTGTTTTTT. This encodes CATSRDTQGELFF.

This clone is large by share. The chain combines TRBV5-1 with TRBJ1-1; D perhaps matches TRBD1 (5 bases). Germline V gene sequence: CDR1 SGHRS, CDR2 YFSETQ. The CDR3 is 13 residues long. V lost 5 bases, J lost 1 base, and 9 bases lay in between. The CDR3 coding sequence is TGCGCCAGCAGAGCGGGGCCGAACACTGAAGCTTTCTTT. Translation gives CASRAGPNTEAFF.

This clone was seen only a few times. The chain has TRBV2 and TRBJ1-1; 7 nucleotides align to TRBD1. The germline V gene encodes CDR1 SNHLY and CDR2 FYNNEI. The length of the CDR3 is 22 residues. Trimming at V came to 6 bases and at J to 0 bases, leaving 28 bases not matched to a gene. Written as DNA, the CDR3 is TGTGCCAGCAGGGAATACTTAGACAGGGTGGTTAGCTCTCCTACCCTGAACACTGAAGCTTTCTTT. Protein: CASREYLDRVVSSPTLNTEAFF. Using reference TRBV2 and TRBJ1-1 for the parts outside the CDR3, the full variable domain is EPEVTQTPSHQVTQMGQEVILRCVPISNHLYFYWYRQILGQKVEFLVSFYNNEISEKSEIFDDQFSVERPDGSNFTLKIRSTKLEDSAMYFCASREYLDRVVSSPTLNTEAFFGQGTRLTVV.

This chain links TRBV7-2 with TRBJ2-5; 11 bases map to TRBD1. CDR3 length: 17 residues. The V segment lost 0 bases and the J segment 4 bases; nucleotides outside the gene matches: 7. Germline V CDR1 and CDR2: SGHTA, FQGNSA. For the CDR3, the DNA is TGTGCCAGCAGCTTAGCCAGCGGACAGGGGGCTATAGAGACCCAGTACTTC. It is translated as CASSLASGQGAIETQYF.

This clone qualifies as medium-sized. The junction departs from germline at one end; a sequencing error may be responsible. The CDR3 region has the DNA TGTGCCAGCAGCTTAGGGGGCCCAGTAGTAGATTTT. Encoded protein: CASSLGGPVVDF. The chain combines TRBV7-9 with TRBJ1-5, with D possibly TRBD1 on 5 matching bases. This CDR3 spans 12 amino acids. Germline V lookup: CDR1 SEHNR, CDR2 FQNEAQ (reference sequence).

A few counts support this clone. CDR3 loop: CASTDHRTGKAGEQFF. CDR3 DNA: TGCGCCAGCACAGACCACCGGACGGGGAAAGCAGGTGAGCAGTTCTTC. The rearrangement uses TRBV5-1 and TRBJ2-1, with D maybe TRBD2 (5 bases). The CDR3 extends over 16 amino acids. V lost 6 bases and J lost 9, with 25 bases in between. The germline V gene has CDR1 SGHRS and CDR2 YFSETQ.

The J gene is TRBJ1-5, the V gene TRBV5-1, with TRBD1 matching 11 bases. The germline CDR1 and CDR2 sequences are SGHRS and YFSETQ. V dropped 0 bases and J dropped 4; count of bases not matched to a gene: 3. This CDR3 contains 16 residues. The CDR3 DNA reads TGCGCCAGCAGCTTGGATGGGACAGGGGGAAATCAGCCCCAGCATTTT. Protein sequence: CASSLDGTGGNQPQHF.

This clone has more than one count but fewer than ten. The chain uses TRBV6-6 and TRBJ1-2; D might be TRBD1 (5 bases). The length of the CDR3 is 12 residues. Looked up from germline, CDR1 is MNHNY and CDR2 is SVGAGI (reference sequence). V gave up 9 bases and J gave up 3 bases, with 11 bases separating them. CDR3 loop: CASRTGDYGYTF. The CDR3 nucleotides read TGTGCCAGTCGAACGGGGGACTATGGCTACACCTTC.

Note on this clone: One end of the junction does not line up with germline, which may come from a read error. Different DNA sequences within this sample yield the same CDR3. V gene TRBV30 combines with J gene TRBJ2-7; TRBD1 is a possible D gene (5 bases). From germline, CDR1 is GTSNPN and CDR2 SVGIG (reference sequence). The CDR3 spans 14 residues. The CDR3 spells CAWRLPGRDYEQYF. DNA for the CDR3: TGTGCTTGGAGACTCCCGGGCAGGGACTACGAGCAGTACTTC.

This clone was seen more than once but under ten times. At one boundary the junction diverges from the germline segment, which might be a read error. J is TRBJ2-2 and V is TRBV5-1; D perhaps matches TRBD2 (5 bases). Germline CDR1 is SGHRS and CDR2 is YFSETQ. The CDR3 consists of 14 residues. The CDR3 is CASSLDLHTGELSF. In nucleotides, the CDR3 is TGCGCCAGCAGCCTTGACTTGCACACCGGGGAGCTGTCTTTT.

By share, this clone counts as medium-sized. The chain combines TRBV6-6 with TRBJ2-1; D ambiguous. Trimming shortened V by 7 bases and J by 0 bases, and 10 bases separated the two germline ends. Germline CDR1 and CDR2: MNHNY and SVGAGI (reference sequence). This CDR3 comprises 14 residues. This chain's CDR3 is CASTDTNSYNEQFF. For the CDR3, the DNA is TGTGCCAGCACCGACACCAACTCCTACAATGAGCAGTTCTTC.

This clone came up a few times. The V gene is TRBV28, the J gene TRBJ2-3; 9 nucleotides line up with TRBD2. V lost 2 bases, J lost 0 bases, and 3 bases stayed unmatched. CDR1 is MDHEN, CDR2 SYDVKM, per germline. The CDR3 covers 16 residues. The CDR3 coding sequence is TGTGCCAGCAGTTTAGGTAGCGGGAGTAGCACAGATACGCAGTATTTT. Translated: CASSLGSGSSTDTQYF.

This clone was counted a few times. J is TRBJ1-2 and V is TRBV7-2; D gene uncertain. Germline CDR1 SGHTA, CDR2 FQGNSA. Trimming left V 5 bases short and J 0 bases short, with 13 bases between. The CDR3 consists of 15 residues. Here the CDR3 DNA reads TGTGCCAGCAGCCCCGGGATAGGTACTAACTATGGCTACACCTTC. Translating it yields CASSPGIGTNYGYTF.